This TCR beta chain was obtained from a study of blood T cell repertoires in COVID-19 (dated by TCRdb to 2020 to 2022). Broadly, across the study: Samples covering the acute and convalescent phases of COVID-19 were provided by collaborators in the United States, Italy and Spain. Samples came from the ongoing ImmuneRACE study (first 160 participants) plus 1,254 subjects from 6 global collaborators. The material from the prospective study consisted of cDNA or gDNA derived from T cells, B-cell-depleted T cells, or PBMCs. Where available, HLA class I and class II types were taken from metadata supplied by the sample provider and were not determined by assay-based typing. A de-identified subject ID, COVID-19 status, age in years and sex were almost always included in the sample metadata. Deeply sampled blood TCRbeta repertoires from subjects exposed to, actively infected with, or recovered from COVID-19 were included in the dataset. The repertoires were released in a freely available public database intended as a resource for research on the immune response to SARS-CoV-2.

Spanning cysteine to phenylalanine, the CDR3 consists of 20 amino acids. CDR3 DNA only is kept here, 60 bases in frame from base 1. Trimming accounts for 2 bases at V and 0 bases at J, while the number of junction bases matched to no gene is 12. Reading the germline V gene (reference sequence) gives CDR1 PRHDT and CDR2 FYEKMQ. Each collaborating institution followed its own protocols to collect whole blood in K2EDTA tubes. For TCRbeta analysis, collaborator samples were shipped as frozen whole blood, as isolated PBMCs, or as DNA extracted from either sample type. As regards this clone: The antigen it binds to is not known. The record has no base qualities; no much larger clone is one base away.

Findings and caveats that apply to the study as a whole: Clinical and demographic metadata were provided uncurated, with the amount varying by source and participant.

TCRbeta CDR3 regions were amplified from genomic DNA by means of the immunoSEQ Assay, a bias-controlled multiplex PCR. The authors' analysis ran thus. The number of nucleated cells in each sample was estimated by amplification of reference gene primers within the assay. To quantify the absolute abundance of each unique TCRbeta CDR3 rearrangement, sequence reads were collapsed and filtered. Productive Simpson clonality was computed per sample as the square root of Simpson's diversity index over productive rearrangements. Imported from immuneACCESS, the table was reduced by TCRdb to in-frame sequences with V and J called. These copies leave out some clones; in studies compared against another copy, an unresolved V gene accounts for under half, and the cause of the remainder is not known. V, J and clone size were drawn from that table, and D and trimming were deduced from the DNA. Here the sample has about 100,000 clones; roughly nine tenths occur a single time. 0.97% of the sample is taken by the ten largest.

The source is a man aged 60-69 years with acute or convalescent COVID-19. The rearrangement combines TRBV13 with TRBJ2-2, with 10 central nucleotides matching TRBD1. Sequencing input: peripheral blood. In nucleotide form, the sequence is TGTGCCAGCAGCTTACGTCCGAGACAGGGGGCTTTGGCGAACACCGGGGAGCTGTTTTTT. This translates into CASSLRPRQGALANTGELFF.